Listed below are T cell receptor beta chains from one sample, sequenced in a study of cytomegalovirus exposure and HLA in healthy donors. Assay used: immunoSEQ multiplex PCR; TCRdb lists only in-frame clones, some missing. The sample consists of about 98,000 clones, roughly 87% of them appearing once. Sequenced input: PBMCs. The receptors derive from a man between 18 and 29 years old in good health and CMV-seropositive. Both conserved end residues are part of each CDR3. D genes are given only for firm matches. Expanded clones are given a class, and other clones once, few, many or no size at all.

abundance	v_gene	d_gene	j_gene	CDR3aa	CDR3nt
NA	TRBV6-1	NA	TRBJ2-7	CASSVRGSGSSYEQYF	TGTGCCAGCAGTGTCCGAGGATCCGGGAGCTCCTACGAGCAGTACTTC
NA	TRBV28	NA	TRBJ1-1	CASNQIRGSEAFF	TGTGCCAGCAACCAAATTCGGGGATCTGAAGCTTTCTTT
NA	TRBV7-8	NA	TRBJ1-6	CASSPMRISYNSPLHF	TGTGCCAGCAGCCCCATGCGGATCTCTTATAATTCACCCCTCCACTTT
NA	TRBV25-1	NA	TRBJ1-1	CASSGRQDHTEAFF	TGTGCCAGCAGTGGGAGACAGGACCACACTGAAGCTTTCTTT
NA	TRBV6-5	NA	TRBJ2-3	CASTTAPADTQYF	TGTGCCAGCACGACAGCTCCCGCAGATACGCAGTATTTT
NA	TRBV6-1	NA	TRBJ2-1	CASKTPGYNEQFF	TGTGCCAGCAAGACACCAGGGTACAATGAGCAGTTCTTC
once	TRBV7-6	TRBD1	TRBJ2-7	CASSPRQGSYEQYF	TGTGCCAGCAGCCCACGACAGGGTTCCTACGAGCAGTACTTC
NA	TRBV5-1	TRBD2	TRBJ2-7	CASSLSSSGPGGPYEQYF	TGCGCCAGCAGCTTATCGTCTAGCGGGCCCGGGGGGCCCTACGAGCAGTACTTC
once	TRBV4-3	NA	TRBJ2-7	CASSQDNPGAYEQYF	TGCGCCAGCAGCCAAGATAATCCAGGCGCCTACGAGCAGTACTTC
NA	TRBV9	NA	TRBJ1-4	CASSRNRVGEKLFF	TGTGCCAGCAGCCGCAACAGGGTAGGGGAAAAACTGTTTTTT
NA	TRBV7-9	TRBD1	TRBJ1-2	CASSPRLLGTGVGYTF	TGTGCCAGCAGCCCACGATTGTTGGGGACAGGGGTTGGCTACACCTTC
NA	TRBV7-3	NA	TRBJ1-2	CASSLKPRDVTNYGYTF	TGTGCCAGCAGCCTAAAGCCGCGGGACGTTACTAACTATGGCTACACCTTC
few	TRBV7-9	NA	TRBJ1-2	CASSLREANYGYTF	TGTGCCAGCAGCCTCAGGGAAGCTAACTATGGCTACACCTTC
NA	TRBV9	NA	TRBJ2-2	CASSVAQQGSTGELFF	TGTGCCAGCAGCGTAGCCCAGCAGGGGAGCACCGGGGAGCTGTTTTTT
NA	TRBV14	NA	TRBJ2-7	CASSRRADGTYEQYF	TGTGCCAGCAGCAGAAGGGCAGACGGGACCTACGAGCAGTACTTC
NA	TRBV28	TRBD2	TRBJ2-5	CASSLLAGTQETQYF	TGTGCCAGCAGTTTACTAGCGGGTACCCAAGAGACCCAGTACTTC
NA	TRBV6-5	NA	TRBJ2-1	CASSYSSAYNEQFF	TGTGCCAGCAGTTACTCGTCCGCCTACAATGAGCAGTTCTTC
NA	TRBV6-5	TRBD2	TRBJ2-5	CATTPSGGIQETQYF	TGTGCCACAACACCTAGCGGGGGGATCCAAGAGACCCAGTACTTC
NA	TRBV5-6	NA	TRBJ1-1	CASSFRGARTEAFF	TGTGCCAGCAGCTTTCGGGGGGCGCGTACTGAAGCTTTCTTT
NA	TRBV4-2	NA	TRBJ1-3	CASSQDPWAGRDTIYF	TGTGCCAGCAGCCAAGATCCGTGGGCAGGGAGGGACACCATATATTTT
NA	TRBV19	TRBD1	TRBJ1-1	CASSRRQGGDMNTEAFF	TGTGCCAGTAGCCGAAGACAGGGGGGGGACATGAACACTGAAGCTTTCTTT
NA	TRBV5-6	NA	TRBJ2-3	CASSYGGGTSTDTQYF	TGTGCCAGCAGCTACGGCGGCGGAACTTCCACAGATACGCAGTATTTT
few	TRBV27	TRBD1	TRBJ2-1	CASSSGTGRINEQFF	TGTGCCAGCAGCTCTGGGACAGGACGCATCAATGAGCAGTTCTTC
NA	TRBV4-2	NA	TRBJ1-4	CASSQSSRQVYEKLFF	TGTGCCAGCAGCCAAAGTTCCAGACAGGTTTACGAAAAACTGTTTTTT
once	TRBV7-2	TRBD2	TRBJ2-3	CASSLGLAGVTDTQYF	TGTGCCAGCAGCTTAGGCCTAGCGGGAGTGACAGATACGCAGTATTTT
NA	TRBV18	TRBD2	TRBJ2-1	CASSPRSAGGGVNEQFF	TGTGCCAGCTCACCACGGAGTGCGGGGGGCGGGGTTAATGAGCAGTTCTTC